This TCR beta chain emerged from a study of blood T cell repertoires in COVID-19 (TCRdb year 2020). For context, the study as a whole: The collaborator samples originated in the United States, Italy and Spain and spanned the acute and convalescent phases of COVID-19. The prospective study material was composed of cDNA or gDNA derived from T cells, B-cell-depleted T cells, or PBMCs. Deeply sampled blood TCRbeta repertoires from subjects exposed to, actively infected with, or recovered from COVID-19 were included in the dataset. A freely available public database, intended as a resource for researchers studying the immune response to SARS-CoV-2, is where the repertoires were released. The samples were drawn from two sources: the first 160 participants of the ongoing ImmuneRACE study, and some 1,300 subjects contributed by 6 global collaborators. Nearly every sample came with metadata listing a de-identified subject ID, COVID-19 status, age in years and sex. Where HLA class I and class II types were available, the types were taken from metadata supplied by the sample provider, not from assay-based typing. Results and caveats for the whole study, not just this receptor: How much clinical and demographic metadata was included differed by source and by participant, and the metadata was provided uncurated.

V drops 3 bases and J drops 8 bases, leaving 20 bases in between. The CDR3 measures 15 amino acids from cysteine to phenylalanine. CDR3 DNA is the only sequence kept; it has 45 bases, read in frame from the first base. CDR1 SGHRS and CDR2 YFSETQ were looked up in the germline V gene. The immunoSEQ Assay, a bias-controlled multiplex PCR, was used to amplify TCRbeta CDR3 regions from genomic DNA. The study's processing was this. Within the assay, amplification of reference gene primers was used to estimate how many nucleated cells each sample contained. Sequence reads were collapsed and filtered to measure the absolute abundance of every unique TCRbeta CDR3 rearrangement. Productive Simpson clonality was computed per sample as the square root of Simpson's diversity index over productive rearrangements. Not all clones reach the TCRdb copy of this immuneACCESS table, which keeps in-frame sequences only. Checked studies attribute under half of the gap to unresolved V genes and leave the rest unexplained. V and J calls and clone size are given by that table; D and trimming were obtained from the DNA. This sample lists approximately 220,000 clones; approximately 90% were detected once. The ten largest clones capture 3.5% of the sample.

Notes on this clone: Its antigen has not been determined. No much larger clone is present one base from it, and per-base qualities are unavailable.

Participants in the prospective study were aged roughly 18 to 89 years, lived in some 24 United States geographic areas, and enrolled through a virtual design. Cohort assignment in the prospective study relied on participant-reported clinical history from a screening survey and a study questionnaire. Mobile phlebotomists in the prospective study collected whole blood, serum and a nasopharyngeal or oropharyngeal swab from every participant. Over a roughly 2-month period, participants in the prospective study had the option of providing additional blood draws and questionnaires. Prospective study blood samples were shipped either frozen or at room temperature before DNA extraction.

The clonotype comes from a woman aged 18-30 years in a cohort exposed to, infected with or recovered from COVID-19 (not recorded which). The chain is encoded by TRBV5-1 joined to TRBJ1-2; 5 matching bases give a weak D call of TRBD1. The sample comprised PBMCs or T cells enriched from blood (not recorded which). The nucleotide sequence reads TGCGCCAGCAGCTCGGCGGGGGGGACGCCTGACGGCTACACCTTC. Its translation reads: CASSSAGGTPDGYTF.